The 13 T cell receptor beta chains reported below all come from one sample, sequenced in a study of TIL therapy for anti-PD-1-resistant metastatic lung cancer. Sequencing used immunoSEQ v3. Some clones are missing from TCRdb's copy, which holds only in-frame ones; the method was immunoSEQ multiplex PCR. The table shows 95,000 or so clones, with about 71% occurring only once. Documented time point: pre-treatment sample, taken before nivolumab and TIL therapy. The tumor samples were excised metastases, mostly pleural nodules or supraclavicular lymph nodes. Sequenced here: tumor tissue, sampled at baseline. Every receptor here comes from a person aged 25 to 79 with non-small cell lung cancer.

This chain connects TRBV6-5 to TRBJ2-3; D is ambiguous. V was trimmed by 7 bases and J by 1 base, leaving 9 bases between them. The CDR3 length is 13 residues. From germline, CDR1 is MNHEY and CDR2 SVGAGI. CDR3 DNA sequence: TGTGCCAGCACCCCGAGAGGCACAGATACGCAGTATTTT. As protein: CASTPRGTDTQYF.

The rearrangement uses TRBV19 and TRBJ1-4, with D maybe TRBD1 (5 bases). V dropped 5 bases and J dropped 0 bases, with 7 bases sitting between them. CDR3 length: 14 residues. Germline V gene data show CDR1 as LNHDA and CDR2 as SQIVND (reference sequence). CDR3 region: CASSRGATNEKLFF. CDR3 nucleotide sequence: TGTGCCAGTAGTCGGGGGGCAACTAATGAAAAACTGTTTTTT.

The chain recombines TRBV11-1 with TRBJ2-3; 8 bases align to TRBD2. Germline CDR1 SGHAT, CDR2 FQDESV (reference sequence). V gave up 3 bases and J gave up 8 bases; unmatched junction bases: 7. The CDR3 has 14 residues. The CDR3 DNA reads as TGTGCCAGCAGCTTCCCGGGAGGGGAGCCTACGCAGTATTTT. Encoded protein: CASSFPGGEPTQYF. Full variable domain (remainder filled in from reference TRBV11-1 and TRBJ2-3): EAEVAQSPRYKITEKSQAVAFWCDPISGHATLYWYRQILGQGPELLVQFQDESVVDDSQLPKDRFSAERLKGVDSTLKIQPAELGDSAMYLCASSFPGGEPTQYFGPGTRLTVL.

The chain uses TRBV6-2 or TRBV6-3 and TRBJ2-5, with D possibly TRBD2 on 5 matching bases. The CDR3 is made up of 14 amino acids. The germline V gene has CDR1 MNHEY and CDR2 SVGEGT. Trimming shortened V by 3 bases and J by 5 bases, and 13 bases separated the two germline ends. CDR3 sequence (DNA): TGTGCCAGCAGTTATAATCTAGCACAGGAGACCCAGTACTTC. It encodes CASSYNLAQETQYF.

The chain combines TRBV15 with TRBJ1-4; 9 bases map to TRBD1. This CDR3 comprises 13 residues. Germline V lookup: CDR1 LNHNV, CDR2 YYDKDF (reference sequence). V shed 2 bases and J 12 bases; nucleotides not matched to a gene: 4. The DNA of the CDR3 is TGTGCCACCAGCAGACTGACAGGGGGGGAACTGTTTTTT. Residues: CATSRLTGGELFF.

The chain joins TRBV18 to TRBJ2-3; a possible D gene is TRBD1 (6 bases). Trimming took 2 bases from V and 0 from J, leaving 12 bases between them. Germline CDR1 KGHSH, CDR2 LQKENI. The CDR3 totals 16 residues. The DNA of the CDR3 is TGTGCCAGCTCACCAGGGGGCAGGGCTAGCACAGATACGCAGTATTTT. Protein: CASSPGGRASTDTQYF.

The chain carries TRBV7-2 and TRBJ2-7, with D unclear. This CDR3 comprises 14 residues. With 4 bases removed from V and 0 bases from J, the gap between germline ends came to 10 bases. CDR1 is SGHTA, CDR2 FQGNSA, per germline. The CDR3 bases are TGTGCCAGCAGCTGGGCCCAGAGCTCCTACGAGCAGTACTTC. This sequence encodes CASSWAQSSYEQYF.

This sequence joins TRBV19 and TRBJ2-3; TRBD2 matches 11 bases. Germline V gene lookup returns CDR1 LNHDA and CDR2 SQIVND (reference sequence). The CDR3 length is 18 residues. Unmatched junction bases numbered 11, after V lost 6 bases and J lost 0 bases. The CDR3 DNA reads as TGTGCCAGTAGGCGTCTAGCGGGAGGAATCATTAGCACAGATACGCAGTATTTT. Protein: CASRRLAGGIISTDTQYF.

The V and J genes are TRBV7-2 and TRBJ2-7; D gene uncertain. Looked up from germline, CDR1 is SGHTA and CDR2 is FQGNSA. The V end lost 5 bases, the J end lost 9 bases, and 11 bases lay between the germline ends. This CDR3 region has 11 residues. The CDR3 protein is CASSPNFLQYF. The CDR3 DNA is TGTGCCAGCAGCCCTAACTTTCTGCAGTACTTC.

This clone was observed many times. V gene TRBV7-6 combines with J gene TRBJ2-7, with 10 positions matching TRBD1. Germline V gene sequence: CDR1 SGHVS, CDR2 FNYEAQ. The ends lost 3 bases at V and 5 bases at J; junction bases unmatched: 10. The CDR3 runs to 16 residues. The CDR3 sequence is CASSFGVPGQGNEQYF. The CDR3 DNA sequence: TGTGCCAGCAGCTTTGGGGTCCCGGGACAGGGGAACGAGCAGTACTTC. Looking up the rest from reference TRBV7-6 and TRBJ2-7 gives the full variable domain: GAGVSQSPRYKVTKRGQDVALRCDPISGHVSLYWYRQALGQGPEFLTYFNYEAQQDKSGLPNDRFSAERPEGSISTLTIQRTEQRDSAMYRCASSFGVPGQGNEQYFGPGTRLTVT.

The chain is built from TRBV2 and TRBJ2-1; D perhaps matches TRBD1 (6 bases). V shed 4 bases and J shed 12 bases, with 10 bases lying between them. This CDR3 has 11 amino acids. Germline CDR1 is SNHLY and CDR2 is FYNNEI. CDR3 DNA sequence: TGTGCCAGCAGTGGGGGGCTTTGGCAGTTCTTC. This gives the protein CASSGGLWQFF.

This clone was picked up a small number of times. The chain recombines TRBV18 with TRBJ1-2; tentative D call: TRBD1 (5 bases). Germline V gene sequence: CDR1 KGHSH, CDR2 LQKENI. V lost 3 bases, J lost 2 bases, and 7 bases lay in between. CDR3 size: 13 residues. The CDR3 DNA reads as TGTGCCAGCTCACCTTCAGGGAACTATGGCTACACCTTC. Translation: CASSPSGNYGYTF.

This sequence joins TRBV7-9 and TRBJ2-1; TRBD2 matches 10 bases. CDR3 length equals 17 residues. Germline V gene lookup returns CDR1 SEHNR and CDR2 FQNEAQ (reference sequence). Trimming removed 1 base from V and 7 bases from J; junction bases left unmatched: 10. CDR3 DNA: TGTGCCAGCAGCTTAGGGAGACTTCTAGCGGGAGTGAATGAGCAGTTCTTC. Amino acids: CASSLGRLLAGVNEQFF.